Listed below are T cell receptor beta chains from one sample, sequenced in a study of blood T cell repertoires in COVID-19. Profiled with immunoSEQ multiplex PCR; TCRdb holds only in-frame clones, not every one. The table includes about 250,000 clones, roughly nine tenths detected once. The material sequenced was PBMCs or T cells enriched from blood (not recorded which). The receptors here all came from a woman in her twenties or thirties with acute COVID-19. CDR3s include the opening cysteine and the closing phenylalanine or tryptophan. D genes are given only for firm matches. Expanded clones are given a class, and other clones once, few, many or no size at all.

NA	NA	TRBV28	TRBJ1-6	CASSLWAGSQGSPLHF	TGTGCCAGCAGTTTATGGGCAGGCTCCCAGGGATCACCCCTCCACTTT
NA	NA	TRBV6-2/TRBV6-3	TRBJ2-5	CASSYPPRGRQETQYF	TGTGCCAGCAGTTACCCCCCCAGGGGACGTCAAGAGACCCAGTACTTC
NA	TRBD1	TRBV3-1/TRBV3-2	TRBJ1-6	CASSRGTGASPLHF	TGTGCCAGCAGCCGAGGGACAGGGGCTTCACCCCTCCACTTT
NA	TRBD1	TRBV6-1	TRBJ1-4	CASSGQGPTTNEKLFF	TGTGCCAGCAGTGGACAGGGGCCAACAACTAATGAAAAACTGTTTTTT
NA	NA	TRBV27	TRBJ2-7	CASSPVSPYEQYF	TGTGCCAGCAGTCCCGTATCCCCCTACGAGCAGTACTTC
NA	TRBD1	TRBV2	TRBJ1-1	CASSLQGPNTEAFF	TGTGCCAGCAGTCTACAGGGGCCGAACACTGAAGCTTTCTTT
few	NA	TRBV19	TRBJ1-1	CASAHQGLTEAFF	TGTGCCAGTGCCCATCAGGGTCTCACTGAAGCTTTCTTT
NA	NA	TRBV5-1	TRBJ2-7	CASTLTPSSYEQYF	TGCGCCAGCACTCTCACCCCGAGCTCCTACGAGCAGTACTTC
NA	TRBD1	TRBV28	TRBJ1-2	CASSSQGVNYGYTF	TGTGCCAGCAGTTCTCAGGGGGTTAACTATGGCTACACCTTC
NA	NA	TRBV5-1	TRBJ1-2	CASSMGRGGYGYTF	TGCGCCAGCAGCATGGGACGGGGAGGCTATGGCTACACCTTC
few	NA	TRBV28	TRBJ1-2	CASSSGLVEGHGYTF	TGTGCCAGCAGTTCCGGTTTGGTGGAGGGGCATGGCTACACCTTC
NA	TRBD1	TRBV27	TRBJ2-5	CASSLTIGGGKNF	TGTGCCAGCAGTTTAACAATAGGGGGCGGAAAGAACTTC
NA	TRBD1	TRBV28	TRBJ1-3	CASSTDRAGNTIYF	TGTGCCAGCAGCACGGACAGGGCTGGAAACACCATATATTTT
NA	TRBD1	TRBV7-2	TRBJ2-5	CASSFGQGPWGETQYF	TGTGCCAGCAGCTTTGGACAGGGGCCCTGGGGGGAGACCCAGTACTTC
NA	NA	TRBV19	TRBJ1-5	CASRGQDQPQHF	TGTGCCAGTAGGGGACAAGATCAGCCCCAGCATTTT
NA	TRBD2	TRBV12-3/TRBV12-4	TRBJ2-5	CASSWTSWETQYF	TGTGCCAGCAGTTGGACTAGCTGGGAGACCCAGTACTTC
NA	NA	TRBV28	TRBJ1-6	CASSLCMDCSYNSPLHF	TGTGCCAGCAGTTTATGCATGGACTGCTCCTATAATTCACCCCTCCACTTT
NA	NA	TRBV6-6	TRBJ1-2	CASSNPQGHYGYTF	TGTGCCAGCAGTAACCCCCAGGGTCACTATGGCTACACCTTC
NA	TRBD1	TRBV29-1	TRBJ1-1	CSASGQMNTEAFF	TGCAGCGCTTCGGGACAGATGAACACTGAAGCTTTCTTT
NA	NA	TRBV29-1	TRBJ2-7	CSITGQSYEQYF	TGCAGCATCACAGGACAGTCCTACGAGCAGTACTTC
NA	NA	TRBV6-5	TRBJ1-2	CASSRGGGQGYGYTF	TGTGCCAGCAGCCGAGGCGGGGGGCAGGGGTATGGCTACACCTTC
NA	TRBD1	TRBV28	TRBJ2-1	CASRQGAYNEQFF	TGTGCCAGCCGGCAGGGGGCCTACAATGAGCAGTTCTTC
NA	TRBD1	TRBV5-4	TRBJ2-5	CASSLKGALETQYF	TGTGCCAGCAGCTTGAAGGGGGCCCTAGAGACCCAGTACTTC
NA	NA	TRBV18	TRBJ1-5	CASSPLQTFDPQHF	TGTGCCAGCTCACCACTACAGACCTTTGACCCCCAGCATTTT
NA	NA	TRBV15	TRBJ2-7	CATSRDPAYEQYF	TGTGCCACCAGCAGAGATCCAGCCTACGAGCAGTACTTC
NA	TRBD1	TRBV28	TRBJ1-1	CASSLPGQLNTEAFF	TGTGCCAGCAGTTTACCGGGACAGCTGAACACTGAAGCTTTCTTT
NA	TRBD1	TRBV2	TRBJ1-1	CASSEWVRGQGVSATEAFF	TGTGCCAGCAGTGAATGGGTAAGGGGACAGGGCGTTAGTGCCACTGAAGCTTTCTTT
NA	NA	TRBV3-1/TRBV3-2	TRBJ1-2	CASSQELSGYGYTF	TGTGCCAGCAGCCAAGAGCTTTCGGGATATGGCTACACCTTC
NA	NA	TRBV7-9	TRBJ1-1	CASSLAARNTEAFF	TGTGCCAGCAGCTTAGCGGCCCGGAACACTGAAGCTTTCTTT
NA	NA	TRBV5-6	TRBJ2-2	CASSLKYTGELFF	TGTGCCAGCAGCCTTAAATACACCGGGGAGCTGTTTTTT
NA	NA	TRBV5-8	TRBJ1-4	CASSLGGRPPAGGEKLFF	TGTGCCAGCAGCTTGGGAGGACGCCCGCCTGCCGGGGGTGAAAAACTGTTTTTT
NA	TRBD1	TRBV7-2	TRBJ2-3	CASSLGTGRGTDTQYF	TGTGCCAGCAGCTTAGGGACAGGTCGTGGCACAGATACGCAGTATTTT
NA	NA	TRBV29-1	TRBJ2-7	CSVVTGNSYEQYF	TGCAGCGTTGTTACCGGGAACTCCTACGAGCAGTACTTC
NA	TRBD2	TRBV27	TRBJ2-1	CASSLPPSGRGEQFF	TGTGCCAGCAGTTTACCCCCCAGCGGGAGGGGTGAGCAGTTCTTC
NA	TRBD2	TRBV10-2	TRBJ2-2	CASIRTSLNTGELFF	TGCGCCAGCATAAGGACTAGCTTGAACACCGGGGAGCTGTTTTTT
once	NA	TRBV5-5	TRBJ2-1	CASSPGLPKPYNEQFF	TGTGCCAGCAGCCCGGGACTCCCGAAACCCTACAATGAGCAGTTCTTC
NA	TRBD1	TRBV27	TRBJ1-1	CASSQDRGKGMNTEAFF	TGTGCCAGCAGTCAGGACAGGGGGAAAGGTATGAACACTGAAGCTTTCTTT
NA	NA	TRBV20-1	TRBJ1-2	CSASSGIYGYTF	TGCAGTGCTAGTTCGGGGATCTATGGCTACACCTTC
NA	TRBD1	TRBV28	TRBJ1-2	CASRVQGVDVNGYTF	TGTGCCAGCAGGGTACAGGGGGTAGATGTTAATGGCTACACCTTC
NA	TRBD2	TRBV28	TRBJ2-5	CASSYGLADQETQYF	TGTGCCAGCAGTTACGGACTAGCGGATCAAGAGACCCAGTACTTC
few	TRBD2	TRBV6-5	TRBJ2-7	CASRATSSNEQYF	TGTGCCAGCAGAGCGACTAGCTCCAACGAGCAGTACTTC
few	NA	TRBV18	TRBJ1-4	CASSPRYRESTNEKLFF	TGTGCCAGCTCACCACGGTACAGGGAATCGACTAATGAAAAACTGTTTTTT
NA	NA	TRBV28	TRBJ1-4	CASSLGQVTEKLFF	TGTGCCAGCAGTTTGGGGCAGGTGACTGAAAAACTGTTTTTT
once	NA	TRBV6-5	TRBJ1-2	CASSERDGYTF	TGTGCCAGCAGCGAGCGTGATGGCTACACCTTC
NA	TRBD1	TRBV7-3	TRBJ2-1	CASSPTGGGNEQFF	TGTGCCAGCAGCCCGACAGGGGGGGGCAATGAGCAGTTCTTC
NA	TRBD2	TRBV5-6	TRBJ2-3	CASSGGTSGASTDTQYF	TGTGCCAGCAGCGGGGGGACTAGCGGGGCTAGCACAGATACGCAGTATTTT
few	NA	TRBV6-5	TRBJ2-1	CASSYRSQGTEQFF	TGTGCCAGCAGTTACAGATCCCAGGGCACTGAGCAGTTCTTC
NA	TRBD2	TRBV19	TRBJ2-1	CASSMSRGASGNEQFF	TGTGCCAGTAGTATGAGTCGTGGGGCTAGCGGCAATGAGCAGTTCTTC
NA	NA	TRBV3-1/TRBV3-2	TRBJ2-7	CASSLGQPFSEQYF	TGTGCCAGCAGCCTCGGACAGCCGTTTAGCGAGCAGTACTTC
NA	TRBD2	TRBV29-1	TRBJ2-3	CSTDSAWEGGLDTQYF	TGCAGCACCGATTCGGCGTGGGAGGGCGGTTTGGATACGCAGTATTTT
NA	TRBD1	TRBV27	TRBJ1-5	CASSFEGAINQPQHF	TGTGCCAGCAGTTTTGAGGGGGCCATCAATCAGCCCCAGCATTTT
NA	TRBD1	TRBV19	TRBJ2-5	CASSMGDRGSGETQYF	TGTGCCAGTAGTATGGGGGACAGGGGGTCGGGTGAGACCCAGTACTTC